The 8 T cell receptor beta chains below all came from one sample that was sequenced in a study of T cells expressing NK-cell markers. TCRdb derives one entry per CDR3 protein from the 5' RACE reads, leaving out DNA. Its table lists some 450,000 distinct CDR3 sequences. Sequenced: blood T cells: a sorted CD56 or NKG2C T cell subset, CD4+ or CD8+ T cells, or bulk PBMC T cells (not recorded which). The origin of the receptors is a woman aged 18-70 years in good health.

This chain links TRBV5-1 with TRBJ2-7. The CDR3 spans 14 residues. The germline gives CDR1 SGHRS, CDR2 YFSETQ. CDR3 amino acids: CASSSLANSYEQYF.

The V and J genes are TRBV19 and TRBJ2-7. CDR1 and CDR2 from the germline V gene are LNHDA and SQIVND (reference sequence). The CDR3 runs to 16 residues. CDR3: CASSMKQINNGDEQYF.

V is TRBV29-1 and J is TRBJ2-1; the D call from TCRdb, TRBD1, cannot be confirmed without DNA. Germline CDR1 is SQVTM and CDR2 is ANQGSEA. The CDR3 length is 12 residues. CDR3 sequence: CSGGELFNEQFF.

The chain carries TRBV7-9 and TRBJ2-2; TCRdb gives TRBD1 as the D gene, but with no DNA this cannot be confirmed. The CDR3 has 15 residues. Per germline, CDR1 SEHNR and CDR2 FQNEAQ (reference sequence). The CDR3 spells CASSWGDTWTGELFF.

The CDR3 loop is CASSESTGGLGTDTQYF. This chain joins TRBV2 and TRBJ2-3; TCRdb selects TRBD2, and the lack of DNA leaves this call unchecked. This CDR3 is 17 amino acids long. CDR1 and CDR2 from the germline V gene are SNHLY and FYNNEI.

This chain connects TRBV7-3 to TRBJ2-1; TCRdb outputs TRBD1, but without DNA this stays unchecked. Germline values: CDR1 SGHTA, CDR2 FQGTGA. This CDR3 contains 14 residues. The CDR3 spells CASSNPGYNNEQFF.

This chain joins TRBV7-3 and TRBJ2-3. CDR1 and CDR2 from the germline V gene are SGHTA and FQGTGA. The CDR3 is 16 residues long. The CDR3 sequence is CASSLGLGLGADTQYF.

V is TRBV3-1 and J is TRBJ2-3; with no DNA, the TCRdb D assignment of TRBD2 cannot be verified. Germline loops: CDR1 LGHDT, CDR2 YNNKEL (reference sequence). The CDR3 runs to 14 residues. This CDR3 reads CASSQQALRGTQYF.